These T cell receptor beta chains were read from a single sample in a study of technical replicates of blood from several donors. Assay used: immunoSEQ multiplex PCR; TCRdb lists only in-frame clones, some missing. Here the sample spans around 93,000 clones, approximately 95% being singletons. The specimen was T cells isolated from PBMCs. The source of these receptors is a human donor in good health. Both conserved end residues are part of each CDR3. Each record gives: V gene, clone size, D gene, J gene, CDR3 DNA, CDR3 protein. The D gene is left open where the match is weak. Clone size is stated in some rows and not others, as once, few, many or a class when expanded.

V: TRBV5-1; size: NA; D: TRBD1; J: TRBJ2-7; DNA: TGCGCCAGCAGCGTAGGGACAGGGTACGAGCAGTACTTC; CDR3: CASSVGTGYEQYF
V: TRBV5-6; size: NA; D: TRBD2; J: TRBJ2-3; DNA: TGTGCCAGCGGACGGCGGGAGGGCCTCACAGATACGCAGTATTTT; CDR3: CASGRREGLTDTQYF
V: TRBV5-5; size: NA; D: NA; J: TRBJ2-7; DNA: TGTGCCAGCAGCTTTTTTGAGACAGACTACGAGCAGTACTTC; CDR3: CASSFFETDYEQYF
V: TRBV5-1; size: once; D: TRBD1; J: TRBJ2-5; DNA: TGCGCCAGCAGCTTAGGACAGGGTACGCAGACCCAGTACTTC; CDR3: CASSLGQGTQTQYF
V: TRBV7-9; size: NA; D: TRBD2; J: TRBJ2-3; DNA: TGTGCCAGCAGCCCCGGGGGGTTAGCGGGAACGCAGTATTTT; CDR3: CASSPGGLAGTQYF
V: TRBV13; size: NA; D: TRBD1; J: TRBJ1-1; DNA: TGTGCCAGCAGCTCCGGATCCGGGACAGGGTATCATGAAGCTTTCTTT; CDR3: CASSSGSGTGYHEAFF
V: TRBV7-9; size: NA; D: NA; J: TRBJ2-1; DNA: TGTGCCTTCCCCAACTGGGGGGATTACAATGAGCAGTTCTTC; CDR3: CAFPNWGDYNEQFF
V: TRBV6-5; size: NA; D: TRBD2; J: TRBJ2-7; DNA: TGTGCCAGCAGTTACTCCGCTAGCGGGAGGTACGAGCAGTACTTC; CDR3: CASSYSASGRYEQYF
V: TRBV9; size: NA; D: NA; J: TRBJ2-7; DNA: TGTGCCAGCAGCGTAGGTACTTCCTACGAGCAGTACTTC; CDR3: CASSVGTSYEQYF
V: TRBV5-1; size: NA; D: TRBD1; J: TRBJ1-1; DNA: TGCGCCAGCAGCTCTAATACCGGGACAGGGGGAGAAGCTTTCTTT; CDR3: CASSSNTGTGGEAFF
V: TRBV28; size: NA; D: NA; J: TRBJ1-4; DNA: TGTGCCAGCAGTTTAGGAAGGAGGGAAAAACTGTTTTTT; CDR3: CASSLGRREKLFF
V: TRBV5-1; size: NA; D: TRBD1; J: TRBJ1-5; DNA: TGCGCCAGCAGCGAGGGGGCAGGCAATCAGCCCCAGCATTTT; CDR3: CASSEGAGNQPQHF
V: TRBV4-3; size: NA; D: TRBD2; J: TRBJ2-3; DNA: TGCGCCAGCAGCCAAGATACCCCGGATAGCGGGATTTCAGATACGCAGTATTTT; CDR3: CASSQDTPDSGISDTQYF
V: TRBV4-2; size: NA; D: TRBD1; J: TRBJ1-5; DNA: TGTGCCAGCAGCCAAGATCCAGGGGGCGGGCAGCCCCAGCATTTT; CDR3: CASSQDPGGGQPQHF
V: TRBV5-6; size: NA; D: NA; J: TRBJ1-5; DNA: TGTGCCAGCAGCTTCCAGGGGACTCAGCCCCAGCATTTT; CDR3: CASSFQGTQPQHF
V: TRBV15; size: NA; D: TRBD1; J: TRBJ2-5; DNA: TGTGCCACCGGACTCCCAGGGGGCCAGGAGACCCAGTACTTC; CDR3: CATGLPGGQETQYF
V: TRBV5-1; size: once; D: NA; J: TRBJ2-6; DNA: TGCGCCAGCAGCTTGGCTGGCGGTGGGGCCAACGTCCTGACTTTC; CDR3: CASSLAGGGANVLTF
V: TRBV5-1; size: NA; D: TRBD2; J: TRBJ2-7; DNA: TGCGCCAGCAGCTTAGGCTCCGGGACTAGCGCTTCCTACGAGCAGTACTTC; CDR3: CASSLGSGTSASYEQYF
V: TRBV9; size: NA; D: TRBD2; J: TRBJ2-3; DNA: TGTGCCAGCAGCCCCGGACTAGCGGGAGGGCATACGCAGTATTTT; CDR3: CASSPGLAGGHTQYF
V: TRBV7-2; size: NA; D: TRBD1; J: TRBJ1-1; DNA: TGTGCCAGCAGCCGGGGGACAGTCGCTTTCTTT; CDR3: CASSRGTVAFF
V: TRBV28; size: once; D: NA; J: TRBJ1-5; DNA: TGTGCCAGCATCGTGGCCCCAGGGGACGCCCATCAGCCCCAGCATTTT; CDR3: CASIVAPGDAHQPQHF
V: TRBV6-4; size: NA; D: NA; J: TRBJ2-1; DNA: TGTGCCAGCAGTGTAACGGGAGTGAGCTACAATGAGCAGTTCTTC; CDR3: CASSVTGVSYNEQFF
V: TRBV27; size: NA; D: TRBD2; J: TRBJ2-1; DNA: TGTGCCAGCAGTTTAGGGGGGGCCTACAATGAGCAGTTCTTC; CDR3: CASSLGGAYNEQFF
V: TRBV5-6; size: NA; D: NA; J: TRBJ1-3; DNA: TGTGCCAGCAGCTTGACTCGGGATTTAGGGGGAAACACCATATATTTT; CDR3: CASSLTRDLGGNTIYF
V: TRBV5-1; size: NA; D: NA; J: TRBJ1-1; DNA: TGCGCCAGCACCACGGACATGTCTTTGACTGAAGCTTTCTTT; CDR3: CASTTDMSLTEAFF
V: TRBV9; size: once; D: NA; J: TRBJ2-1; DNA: TGTGCCAGCAGCGTAGCTGAACTAGATAATGAGCAGTTCTTC; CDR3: CASSVAELDNEQFF
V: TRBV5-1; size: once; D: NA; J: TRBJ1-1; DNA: TGCGCCAGCAGCTTGTGGGCATCTAACACTGAAGCTTTCTTT; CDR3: CASSLWASNTEAFF
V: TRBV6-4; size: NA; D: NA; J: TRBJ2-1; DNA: TGTGCCAGCAGTGACAGGTGGCTAGATGAGCAGTTCTTC; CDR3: CASSDRWLDEQFF
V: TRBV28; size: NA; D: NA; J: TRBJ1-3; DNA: TGTGCCAGCATAAGGGACTGGTCCTCTGGAAACACCATATATTTT; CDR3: CASIRDWSSGNTIYF
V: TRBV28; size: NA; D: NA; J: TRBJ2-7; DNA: TGTGCCAGCAGTTTCCTCGGGAGCTCCTACGAGCAGTACTTC; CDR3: CASSFLGSSYEQYF
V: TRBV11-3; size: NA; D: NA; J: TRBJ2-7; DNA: TGTGCCAGCAGCCTCGGGGTCTACGAGCAGTACTTC; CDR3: CASSLGVYEQYF
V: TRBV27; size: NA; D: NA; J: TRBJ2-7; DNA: TGTGCCAGCAGTTTAGGTCAGGGGTTCAACGAGCAGTACTTC; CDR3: CASSLGQGFNEQYF
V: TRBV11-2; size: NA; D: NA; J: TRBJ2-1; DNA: TGTGCCAGCATCGCTAGTTCAGGGAATGAGCAGTTCTTC; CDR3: CASIASSGNEQFF
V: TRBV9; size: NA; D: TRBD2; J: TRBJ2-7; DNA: TGTGCCAGCAGCGGGCCGGGACTAGCGGACTACGAGCAGTACTTC; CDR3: CASSGPGLADYEQYF
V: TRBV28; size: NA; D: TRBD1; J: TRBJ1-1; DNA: TGTGCCAGCAGTTTAGAATCGACAGGGCGAGGGACTGAAGCTTTCTTT; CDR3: CASSLESTGRGTEAFF
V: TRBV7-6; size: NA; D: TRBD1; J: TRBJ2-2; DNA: TGTGCCAGCAGCATGAAACAGGGGGCGAACACCGGGGAGCTGTTTTTT; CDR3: CASSMKQGANTGELFF
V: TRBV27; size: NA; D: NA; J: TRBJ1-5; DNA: TGTGCCAGCAGCCTTGAGAACAGCAATCAGCCCCAGCATTTT; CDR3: CASSLENSNQPQHF